This TCR beta chain was sequenced for a study of blood T cell repertoires in COVID-19. Study as a whole: Donors in the United States, Italy and Spain gave samples during acute or convalescent COVID-19.

Germline CDR1 is SGHAT and CDR2 is FQNNGV. Trimming took off 5 bases at V and 2 bases at J, with 10 bases between the two ends. The length of the CDR3 is 14 residues. In the study's own analysis: Estimation of nucleated cell counts was performed using reference gene primer amplification. Sequencing used immunoSEQ multiplex PCR; TCRdb keeps in-frame clones, though not all of them. V, J and clone size are those of that table, while D and trimming were read from the DNA. The table lists some 190,000 clones, around 81% of them singletons, with 4.3% in the top ten. This chain links TRBV11-2 with TRBJ1-3; a possible D gene is TRBD1 (6 bases). Input material: PBMCs or T cells enriched from blood (not recorded which). This TCR was sampled from a man aged 25-45 years with acute COVID-19. The CDR3 sequence: CASSPRTAGNTIYF. The DNA for the CDR3 is TGTGCCAGCAGCCCTAGGACAGCTGGAAACACCATATATTTT.